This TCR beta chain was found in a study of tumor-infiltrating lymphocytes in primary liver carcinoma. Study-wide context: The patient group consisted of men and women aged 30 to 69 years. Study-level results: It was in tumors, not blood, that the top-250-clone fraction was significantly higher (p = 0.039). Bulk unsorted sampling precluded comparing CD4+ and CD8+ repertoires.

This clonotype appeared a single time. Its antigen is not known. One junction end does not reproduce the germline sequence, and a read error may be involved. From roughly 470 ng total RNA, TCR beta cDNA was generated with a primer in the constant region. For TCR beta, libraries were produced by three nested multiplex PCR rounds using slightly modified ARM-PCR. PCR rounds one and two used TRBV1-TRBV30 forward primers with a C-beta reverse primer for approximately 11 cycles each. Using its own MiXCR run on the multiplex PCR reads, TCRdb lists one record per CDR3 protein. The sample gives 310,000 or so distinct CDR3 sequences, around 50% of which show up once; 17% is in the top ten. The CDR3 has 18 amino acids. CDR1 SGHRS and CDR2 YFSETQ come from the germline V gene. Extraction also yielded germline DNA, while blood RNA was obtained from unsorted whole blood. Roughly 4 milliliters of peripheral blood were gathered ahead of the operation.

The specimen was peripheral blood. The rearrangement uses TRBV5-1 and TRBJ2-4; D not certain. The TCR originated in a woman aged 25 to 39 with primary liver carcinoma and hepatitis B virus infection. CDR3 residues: CASNLDGVSALAKNIQYF. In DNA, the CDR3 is TGCGCCAGCAACTTGGATGGGGTTTCGGCGTTAGCCAAGAACATTCAGTACTTC.